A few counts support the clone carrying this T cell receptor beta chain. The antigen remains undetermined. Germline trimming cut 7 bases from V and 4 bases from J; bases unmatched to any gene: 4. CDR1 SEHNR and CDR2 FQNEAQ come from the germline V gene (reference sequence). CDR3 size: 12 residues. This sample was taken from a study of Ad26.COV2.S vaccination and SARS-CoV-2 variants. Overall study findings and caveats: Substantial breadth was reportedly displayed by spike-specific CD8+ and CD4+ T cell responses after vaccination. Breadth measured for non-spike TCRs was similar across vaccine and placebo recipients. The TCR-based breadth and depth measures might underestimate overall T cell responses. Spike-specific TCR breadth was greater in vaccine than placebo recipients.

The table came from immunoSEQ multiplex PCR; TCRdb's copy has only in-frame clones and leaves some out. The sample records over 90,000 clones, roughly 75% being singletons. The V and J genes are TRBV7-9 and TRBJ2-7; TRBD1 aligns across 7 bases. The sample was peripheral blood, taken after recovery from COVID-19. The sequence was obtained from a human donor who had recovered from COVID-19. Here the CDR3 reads CASNPGGYEQYF. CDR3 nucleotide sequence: TGTGCCAGCAACCCAGGGGGTTACGAGCAGTACTTC. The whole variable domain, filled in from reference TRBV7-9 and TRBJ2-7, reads DTGVSQNPRHKITKRGQNVTFRCDPISEHNRLYWYRQTLGQGPEFLTYFQNEAQLEKSRLLSDRFSAERPKGSFSTLEIQRTEQGDSAMYLCASNPGGYEQYFGPGTRLTVT.